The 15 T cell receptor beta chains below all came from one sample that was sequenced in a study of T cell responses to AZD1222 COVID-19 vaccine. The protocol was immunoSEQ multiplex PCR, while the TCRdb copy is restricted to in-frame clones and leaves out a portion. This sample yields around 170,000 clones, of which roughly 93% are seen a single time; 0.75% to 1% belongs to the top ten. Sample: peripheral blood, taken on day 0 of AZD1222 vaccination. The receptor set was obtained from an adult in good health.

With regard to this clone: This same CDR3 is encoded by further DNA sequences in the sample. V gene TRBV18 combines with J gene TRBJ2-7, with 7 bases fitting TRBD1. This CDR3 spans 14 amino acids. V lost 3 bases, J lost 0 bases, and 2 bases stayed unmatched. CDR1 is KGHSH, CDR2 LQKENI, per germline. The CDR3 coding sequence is TGTGCCAGCTCACCCCGACAGGGCTCCTACGAGCAGTACTTC. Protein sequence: CASSPRQGSYEQYF.

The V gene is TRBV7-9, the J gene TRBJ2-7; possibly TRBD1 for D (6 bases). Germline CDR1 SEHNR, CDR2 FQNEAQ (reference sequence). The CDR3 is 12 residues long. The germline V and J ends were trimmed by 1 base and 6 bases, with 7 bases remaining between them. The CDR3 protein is CASSLEGVEQYF. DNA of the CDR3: TGTGCCAGCAGCTTAGAGGGGGTCGAGCAGTACTTC.

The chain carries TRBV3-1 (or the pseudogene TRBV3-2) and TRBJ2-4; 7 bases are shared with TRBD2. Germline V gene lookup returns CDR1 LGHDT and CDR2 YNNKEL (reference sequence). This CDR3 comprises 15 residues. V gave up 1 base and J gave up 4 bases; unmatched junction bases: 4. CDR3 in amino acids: CASSQGAGPKNIQYF. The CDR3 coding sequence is TGTGCCAGCAGCCAAGGAGCGGGACCGAAAAACATTCAGTACTTC.

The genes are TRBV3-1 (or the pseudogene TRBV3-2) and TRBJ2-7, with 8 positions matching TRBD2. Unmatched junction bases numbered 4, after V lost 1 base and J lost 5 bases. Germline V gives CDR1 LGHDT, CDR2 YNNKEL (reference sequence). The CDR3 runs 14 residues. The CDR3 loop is CASSQAGGPNEQYF. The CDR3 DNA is TGTGCCAGCAGCCAAGCGGGAGGGCCCAACGAGCAGTACTTC.

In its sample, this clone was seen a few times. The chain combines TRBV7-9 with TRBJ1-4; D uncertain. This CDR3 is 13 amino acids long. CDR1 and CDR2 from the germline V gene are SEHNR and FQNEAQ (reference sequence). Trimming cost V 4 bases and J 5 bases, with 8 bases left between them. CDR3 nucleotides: TGTGCCAGCAGCTCTGGTGCAAATGAAAAACTGTTTTTT. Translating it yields CASSSGANEKLFF.

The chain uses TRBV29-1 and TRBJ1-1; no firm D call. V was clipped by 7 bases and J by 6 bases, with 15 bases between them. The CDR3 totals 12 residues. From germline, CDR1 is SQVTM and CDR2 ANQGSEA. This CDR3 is CSGRTRSAEAFF. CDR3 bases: TGCAGCGGGCGGACTAGGAGCGCTGAAGCTTTCTTT. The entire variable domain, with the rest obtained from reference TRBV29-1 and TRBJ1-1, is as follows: SAVISQKPSRDICQRGTSLTIQCQVDSQVTMMFWYRQQPGQSLTLIATANQGSEATYESGFVIDKFPISRPNLTFSTLTVSNMSPEDSSIYLCSGRTRSAEAFFGQGTRLTVV.

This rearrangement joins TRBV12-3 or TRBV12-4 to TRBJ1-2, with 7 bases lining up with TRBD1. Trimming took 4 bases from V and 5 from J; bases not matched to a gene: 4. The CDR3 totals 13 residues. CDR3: CASSWGTAYGYTF. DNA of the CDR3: TGTGCCAGCAGTTGGGGGACAGCGTATGGCTACACCTTC.

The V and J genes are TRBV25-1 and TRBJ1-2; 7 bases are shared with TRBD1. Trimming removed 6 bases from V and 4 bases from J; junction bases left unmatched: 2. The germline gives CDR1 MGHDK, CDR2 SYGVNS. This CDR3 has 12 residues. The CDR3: CASSDRVYGYTF. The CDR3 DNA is TGTGCCAGCAGCGACAGGGTCTATGGCTACACCTTC.

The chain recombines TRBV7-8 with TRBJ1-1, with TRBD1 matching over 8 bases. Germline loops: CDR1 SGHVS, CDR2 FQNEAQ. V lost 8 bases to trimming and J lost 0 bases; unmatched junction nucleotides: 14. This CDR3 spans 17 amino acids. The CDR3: CASARGGTGVMNTEAFF. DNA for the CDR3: TGTGCCAGCGCAAGAGGGGGGACAGGCGTCATGAACACTGAAGCTTTCTTT.

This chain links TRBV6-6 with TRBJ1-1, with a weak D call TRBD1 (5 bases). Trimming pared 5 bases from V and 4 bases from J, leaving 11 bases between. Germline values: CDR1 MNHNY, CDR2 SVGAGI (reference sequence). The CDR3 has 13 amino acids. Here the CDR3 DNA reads TGTGCCAGCAGTCACGGGGGAGTCACTGAAGCTTTCTTT. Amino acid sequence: CASSHGGVTEAFF.

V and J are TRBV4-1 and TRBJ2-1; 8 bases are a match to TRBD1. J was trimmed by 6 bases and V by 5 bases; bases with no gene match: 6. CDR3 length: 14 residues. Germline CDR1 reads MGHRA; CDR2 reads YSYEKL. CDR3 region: CASSNRDRSNEQFF. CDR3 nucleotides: TGCGCCAGCAGCAACCGGGACAGGTCCAATGAGCAGTTCTTC.

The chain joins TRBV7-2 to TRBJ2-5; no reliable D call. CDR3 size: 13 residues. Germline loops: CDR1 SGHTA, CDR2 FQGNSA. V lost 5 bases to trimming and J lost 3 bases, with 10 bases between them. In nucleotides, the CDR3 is TGTGCCAGCAGCGGATTATTAAAAGAGACCCAGTACTTC. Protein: CASSGLLKETQYF. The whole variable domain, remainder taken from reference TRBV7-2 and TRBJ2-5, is GAGVSQSPSNKVTEKGKDVELRCDPISGHTALYWYRQSLGQGLEFLIYFQGNSAPDKSGLPSDRFSAERTGGSVSTLTIQRTQQEDSAVYLCASSGLLKETQYFGPGTRLLVL.

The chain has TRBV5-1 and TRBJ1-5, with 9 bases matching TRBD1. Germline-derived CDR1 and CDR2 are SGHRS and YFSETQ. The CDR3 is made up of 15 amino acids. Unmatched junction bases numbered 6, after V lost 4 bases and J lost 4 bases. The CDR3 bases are TGCGCCAGCAGCGTAGATGGACAGGGGAATCAGCCCCAGCATTTT. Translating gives CASSVDGQGNQPQHF.

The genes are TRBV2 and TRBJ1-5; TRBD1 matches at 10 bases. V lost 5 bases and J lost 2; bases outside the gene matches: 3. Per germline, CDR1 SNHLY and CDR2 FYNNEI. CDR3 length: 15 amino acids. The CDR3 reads CASSRDRGGNQPQHF. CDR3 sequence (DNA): TGTGCCAGCAGTAGGGACAGGGGTGGCAATCAGCCCCAGCATTTT.

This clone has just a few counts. The CDR3 reads CSVEPQLGEAFF. In nucleotides, the CDR3 is TGCAGCGTTGAACCTCAGCTGGGTGAAGCTTTCTTT. This chain links TRBV29-1 with TRBJ1-1; unclear D gene. The CDR3 has 12 amino acids. V was clipped by 2 bases and J by 7 bases, with 11 bases between them. Germline V gene data show CDR1 as SQVTM and CDR2 as ANQGSEA.